Reported below is one TCR beta chain. As yet, its antigen is unknown. The data were obtained in a study of T cell repertoires in cytomegalovirus infection. Across the study: From public TCR beta signatures came an indication of both CMV infection and matching HLA type. Study-wide points: The ex vivo response was dominated by HLA-C-restricted CMV-specific TCR beta clonotypes.

The germline V gene has CDR1 KGHSH and CDR2 LQKENI. The length of the CDR3 is 13 residues. The V gene lost 6 bases and the J gene lost 5 bases, with 11 bases spanning the gap. TCRdb ran MiXCR on the reads and lists one entry per CDR3 protein. This sample yields roughly 730,000 distinct CDR3 sequences, of which 30% to 35% are seen a single time; about 20% belongs to the top ten. The sequencing used cultured PBMCs, collected from culture after CMV antigen stimulation. The chain links TRBV18 to TRBJ2-1; possible D gene TRBD2, 5 bases. This receptor was identified in a human donor in good health (CMV status not recorded). Some clones in this sample may be carry-over from other donors' samples. The CDR3 DNA follows: TGTGCCAGCTCCCGGGGAGAGAACAATGAGCAGTTCTTC. Encoded protein: CASSRGENNEQFF. Full variable domain (remainder filled in from reference TRBV18 and TRBJ2-1): NAGVMQNPRHLVRRRGQEARLRCSPMKGHSHVYWYRQLPEEGLKFMVYLQKENIIDESGMPKERFSAEFPKEGPSILRIQQVVRGDSAAYFCASSRGENNEQFFGPGTRLTVL.